This T cell receptor (beta chain) was recorded in a study of Ad26.COV2.S vaccination and SARS-CoV-2 variants. The CDR3 is 12 residues long. Germline values: CDR1 KGHSH, CDR2 LQKENI. The germline V and J ends were trimmed by 1 base and 6 bases, with 6 bases remaining between them. Generated by immunoSEQ multiplex PCR, the TCRdb table keeps only in-frame clones and is missing some. Among hundreds of thousands of clones listed, around 92% were seen once. Described treatment: around 19 received Ad26.COV2.S at low or high dose, single or two shots; 5 received placebo; per-sample allocation not given. It was on day 63 after the first vaccine or placebo injection that samples were taken. Based in Boston, the donor was an adult of 18-55 years.

The rearrangement joins TRBV18 to TRBJ1-2; unclear D gene. This clonotype was obtained from a person aged 18-65 years who received the Ad26.COV2.S COVID-19 vaccine or a placebo. Specimen: peripheral blood, collected in a trial of Ad26.COV2.S vaccine versus placebo. For the CDR3, the DNA is TGTGCCAGCTCACCACGGCGGGATGGCTACACCTTC. This codes for CASSPRRDGYTF.